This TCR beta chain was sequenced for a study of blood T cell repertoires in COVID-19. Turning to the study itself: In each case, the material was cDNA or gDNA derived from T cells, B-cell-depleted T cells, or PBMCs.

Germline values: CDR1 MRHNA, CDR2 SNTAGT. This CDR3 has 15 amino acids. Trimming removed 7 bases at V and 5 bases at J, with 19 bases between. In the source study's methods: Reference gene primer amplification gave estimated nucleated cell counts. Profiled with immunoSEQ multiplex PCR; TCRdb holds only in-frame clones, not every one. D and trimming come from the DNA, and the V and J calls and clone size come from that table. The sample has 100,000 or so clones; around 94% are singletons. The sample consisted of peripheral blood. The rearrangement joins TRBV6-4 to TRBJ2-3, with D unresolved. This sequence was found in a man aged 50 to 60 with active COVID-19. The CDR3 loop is CASKKWYSRGDTQYF. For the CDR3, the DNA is TGTGCCAGCAAGAAGTGGTACTCCCGCGGAGATACGCAGTATTTT.